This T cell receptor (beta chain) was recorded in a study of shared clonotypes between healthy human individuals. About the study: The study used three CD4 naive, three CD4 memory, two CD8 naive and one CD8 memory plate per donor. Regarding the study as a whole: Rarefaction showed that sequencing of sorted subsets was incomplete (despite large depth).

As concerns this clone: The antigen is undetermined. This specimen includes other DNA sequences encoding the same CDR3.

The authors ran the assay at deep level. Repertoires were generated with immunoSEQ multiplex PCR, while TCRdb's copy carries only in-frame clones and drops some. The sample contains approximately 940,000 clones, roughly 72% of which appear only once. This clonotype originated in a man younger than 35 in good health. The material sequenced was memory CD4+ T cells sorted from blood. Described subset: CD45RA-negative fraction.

DNA for the CDR3: TGCAGCGTTGGCAGGGGGAGTACAGATACGCAGTATTTT. Translated, it gives CSVGRGSTDTQYF. This chain joins TRBV29-1 and TRBJ2-3; 7 nucleotides line up with TRBD1. From germline, CDR1 is SQVTM and CDR2 ANQGSEA. J gave up 3 bases and V 4 bases, and 4 bases lay outside the gene matches. The length of the CDR3 is 13 residues.